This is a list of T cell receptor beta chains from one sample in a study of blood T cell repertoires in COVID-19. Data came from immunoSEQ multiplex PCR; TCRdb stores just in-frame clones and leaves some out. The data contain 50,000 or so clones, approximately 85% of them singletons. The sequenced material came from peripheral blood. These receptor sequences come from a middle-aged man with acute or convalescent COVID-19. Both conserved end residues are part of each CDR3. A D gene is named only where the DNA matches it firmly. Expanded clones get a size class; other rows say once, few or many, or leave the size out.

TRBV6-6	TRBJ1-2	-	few	CASSDLTVEDYGYTF	TGTGCCAGCAGTGACTTAACGGTTGAAGACTATGGCTACACCTTC
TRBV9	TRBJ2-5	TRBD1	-	CASSVGTAQETQYF	TGTGCCAGCAGCGTCGGGACAGCTCAAGAGACCCAGTACTTC
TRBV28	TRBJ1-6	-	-	CASNPGGNAYNSPLHF	TGTGCCAGCAACCCGGGGGGGAATGCCTATAATTCACCCCTCCACTTT
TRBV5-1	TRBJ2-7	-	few	CASSPQGGTFSYEQYF	TGCGCCAGCAGCCCCCAGGGCGGAACCTTCTCCTACGAGCAGTACTTC
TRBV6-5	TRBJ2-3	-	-	CASSLRRGVTDTQYF	TGTGCCAGCAGCCTTCGGCGCGGTGTCACAGATACGCAGTATTTT
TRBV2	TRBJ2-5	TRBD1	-	CASIPGQYQETQYF	TGTGCCAGCATCCCGGGACAGTACCAAGAGACCCAGTACTTC
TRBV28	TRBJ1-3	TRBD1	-	CASSPGTGDLSGNTIYF	TGTGCCAGCAGTCCGGGGACAGGGGACCTCTCTGGAAACACCATATATTTT
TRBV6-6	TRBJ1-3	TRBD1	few	CASRIPGGSGNTIYF	TGTGCCAGCAGGATCCCAGGGGGCTCTGGAAACACCATATATTTT
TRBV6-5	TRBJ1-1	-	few	CASGRGNTEAFF	TGTGCCAGCGGTAGGGGGAACACTGAAGCTTTCTTT
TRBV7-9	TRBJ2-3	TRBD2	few	CASGAGEDTQYF	TGTGCCAGCGGTGCGGGGGAAGATACGCAGTATTTT
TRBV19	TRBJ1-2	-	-	CASSMVTNYGYTF	TGTGCCAGTAGTATGGTCACAAACTATGGCTACACCTTC
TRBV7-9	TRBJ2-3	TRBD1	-	CASSSPPGTGGPDTQYF	TGTGCCAGCAGCTCGCCCCCAGGGACAGGGGGTCCAGATACGCAGTATTTT
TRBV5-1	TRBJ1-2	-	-	CASSLEGGSGYTF	TGCGCCAGCAGCTTGGAGGGGGGGTCTGGCTACACCTTC
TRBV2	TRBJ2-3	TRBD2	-	CASLTIAGIYTQYF	TGTGCCAGCCTGACAATAGCGGGGATATATACGCAGTATTTT
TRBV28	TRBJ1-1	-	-	CASSSPQGWTEAFF	TGTGCCAGCAGTTCCCCCCAGGGGTGGACTGAAGCTTTCTTT
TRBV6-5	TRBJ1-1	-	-	CASSYEYQAFF	TGTGCCAGCAGTTATGAGTATCAAGCTTTCTTT
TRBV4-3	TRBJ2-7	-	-	CASSQDTGSEQYF	TGCGCCAGCAGCCAAGATACGGGGAGCGAGCAGTACTTC
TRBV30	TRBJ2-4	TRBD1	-	CAWSVKGAGVKNIQYF	TGTGCCTGGAGTGTAAAGGGGGCTGGGGTCAAAAACATTCAGTACTTC
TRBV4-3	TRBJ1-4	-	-	CASSQLPWGREKLFF	TGCGCCAGCAGCCAACTCCCATGGGGCCGGGAAAAACTGTTTTTT
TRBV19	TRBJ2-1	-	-	CASSMGRYNEQFF	TGTGCCAGTAGTATGGGCAGATACAATGAGCAGTTCTTC
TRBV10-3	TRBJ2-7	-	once	CAIRDWTVQGERQYF	TGTGCCATCAGAGACTGGACCGTGCAGGGCGAGAGGCAGTACTTC
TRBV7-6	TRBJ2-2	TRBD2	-	CASSLGETSGVTGELFF	TGTGCCAGCAGCTTAGGGGAGACTAGCGGGGTAACCGGGGAGCTGTTTTTT
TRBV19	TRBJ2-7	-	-	CASSIGQGSYEQYF	TGTGCCAGTAGTATAGGGCAGGGGAGCTACGAGCAGTACTTC
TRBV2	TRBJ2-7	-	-	CASSPSYEQYF	TGTGCCAGCAGTCCTTCCTACGAGCAGTACTTC
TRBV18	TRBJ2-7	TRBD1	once	CASSRDSGEQYF	TGTGCCAGCTCTCGGGACAGCGGCGAGCAGTACTTC
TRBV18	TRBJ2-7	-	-	CASSPGLFGEQYF	TGTGCCAGCTCACCGGGACTTTTCGGGGAGCAGTACTTC
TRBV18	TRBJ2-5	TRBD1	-	CASSHWDSIQETQYF	TGTGCCAGCTCGCACTGGGACAGCATCCAAGAGACCCAGTACTTC
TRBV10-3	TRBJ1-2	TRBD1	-	CAISGPGTVLRGYTF	TGTGCCATCAGTGGTCCCGGGACAGTACTCCGGGGCTACACCTTC
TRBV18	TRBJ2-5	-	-	CASSPGLQETQYF	TGTGCCAGCTCACCTGGGCTCCAAGAGACCCAGTACTTC
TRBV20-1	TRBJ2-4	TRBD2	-	CSASPPLAGKNIQYF	TGCAGTGCTAGTCCCCCTCTAGCGGGGAAAAACATTCAGTACTTC
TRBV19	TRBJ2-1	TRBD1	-	CASSLRDRGFDEQFF	TGTGCCAGTAGTCTCCGGGACAGGGGGTTCGATGAGCAGTTCTTC
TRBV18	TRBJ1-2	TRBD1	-	CASSGGGTGANYGYTF	TGTGCCAGCTCGGGCGGCGGGACAGGGGCTAACTATGGCTACACCTTC
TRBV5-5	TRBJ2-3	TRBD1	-	CASGAPRGTATSTDTQYF	TGTGCCAGCGGAGCCCCTCGTGGGACAGCAACCAGCACAGATACGCAGTATTTT
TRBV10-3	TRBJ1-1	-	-	CASSGQGRNTEAFF	TGTGCCAGCTCCGGGCAGGGGCGGAACACTGAAGCTTTCTTT
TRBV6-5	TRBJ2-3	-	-	CASSKRGTDTQYF	TGTGCCAGCAGTAAAAGGGGGACAGATACGCAGTATTTT
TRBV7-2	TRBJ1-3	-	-	CASSLAPPGLDTIYF	TGTGCCAGCAGCTTAGCCCCCCCAGGGTTGGACACCATATATTTT
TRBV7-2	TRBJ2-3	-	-	CASSLGGTDTQYF	TGTGCCAGCAGCTTGGGCGGCACAGATACGCAGTATTTT
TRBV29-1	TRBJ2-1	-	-	CSVGDTRINEQFF	TGCAGCGTCGGAGATACAAGAATCAATGAGCAGTTCTTC
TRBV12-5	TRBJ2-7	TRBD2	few	CASGLVVGLASYEQYF	TGTGCTAGTGGTTTGGTAGTGGGACTAGCGAGTTACGAGCAGTACTTC
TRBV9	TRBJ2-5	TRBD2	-	CASTPTAGGASETQYF	TGTGCCAGCACCCCCACCGCGGGGGGGGCCAGTGAGACCCAGTACTTC
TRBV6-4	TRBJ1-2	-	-	CASSEEARGRDGYTF	TGTGCCAGCAGTGAGGAGGCCAGGGGTCGCGATGGCTACACCTTC
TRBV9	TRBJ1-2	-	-	CASSPMTPNYGYTF	TGTGCCAGCAGCCCAATGACACCAAACTATGGCTACACCTTC
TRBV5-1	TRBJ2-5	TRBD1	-	CASSSGQGIDQYF	TGCGCCAGCAGTTCGGGACAGGGCATCGACCAGTACTTC
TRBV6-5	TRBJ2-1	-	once	CASSSTGREQFF	TGTGCCAGCAGTTCTACAGGTCGGGAGCAGTTCTTC
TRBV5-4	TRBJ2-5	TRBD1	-	CASSPPGQGDQETQYF	TGTGCCAGCAGCCCGCCGGGACAGGGAGATCAAGAGACCCAGTACTTC
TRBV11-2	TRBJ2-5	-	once	CASSNPWAEGRIGETQYF	TGTGCCAGCAGCAATCCATGGGCGGAGGGTCGGATTGGAGAGACCCAGTACTTC
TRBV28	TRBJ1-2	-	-	CASSWLGGYTF	TGTGCCAGCAGTTGGCTCGGGGGCTACACCTTC
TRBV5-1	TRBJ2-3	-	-	CASMWQGSSTDTQYF	TGCGCCAGCATGTGGCAGGGGTCTTCCACAGATACGCAGTATTTT
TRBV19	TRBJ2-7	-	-	CASSPWEGGQTPSSYEQYF	TGTGCCAGTAGCCCATGGGAGGGAGGACAGACACCTAGCTCCTACGAGCAGTACTTC
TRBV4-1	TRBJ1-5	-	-	CASSQDAGGGSNQPQHF	TGCGCCAGCAGCCAAGACGCAGGCGGGGGTAGCAATCAGCCCCAGCATTTT
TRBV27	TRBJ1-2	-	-	CASSLGAHGPRRGGGYTF	TGTGCCAGCAGTTTAGGGGCCCACGGACCCCGGAGAGGCGGTGGCTACACCTTC